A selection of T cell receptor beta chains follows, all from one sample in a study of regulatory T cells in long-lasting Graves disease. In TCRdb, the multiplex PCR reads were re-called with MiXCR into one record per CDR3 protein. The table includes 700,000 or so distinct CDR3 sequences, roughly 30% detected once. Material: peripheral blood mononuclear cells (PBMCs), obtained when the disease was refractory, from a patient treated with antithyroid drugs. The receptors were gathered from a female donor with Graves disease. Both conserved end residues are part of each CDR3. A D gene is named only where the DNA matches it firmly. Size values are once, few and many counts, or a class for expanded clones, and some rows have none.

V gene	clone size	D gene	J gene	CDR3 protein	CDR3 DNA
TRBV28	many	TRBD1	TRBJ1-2	CASSYPGQGAGGYTF	TGTGCCAGCAGTTACCCAGGACAGGGGGCCGGTGGCTACACCTTC
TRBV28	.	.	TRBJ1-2	CASSPRLNTNYGYTF	TGTGCCAGCAGTCCGCGATTAAATACTAACTATGGCTACACCTTC
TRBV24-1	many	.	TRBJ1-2	CATSDQRRGGYTF	TGTGCCACCAGTGACCAACGGAGGGGCGGCTACACCTTC
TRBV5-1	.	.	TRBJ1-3	CASSLGDRWSSGNTIYF	TGCGCCAGCAGCTTGGGAGACAGGTGGAGCTCTGGAAACACCATATATTTT
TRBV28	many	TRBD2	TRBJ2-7	CASSPAGTSNEQYF	TGTGCCAGCAGCCCAGCCGGGACTAGCAACGAGCAGTACTTC
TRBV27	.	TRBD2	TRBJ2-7	CASSLSGRVGFSSYEQYF	TGTGCCAGCAGTTTATCGGGGAGGGTAGGGTTTAGCTCCTACGAGCAGTACTTC
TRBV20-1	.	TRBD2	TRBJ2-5	CSARTSWETQYF	TGCAGTGCTCGGACTAGTTGGGAGACCCAGTACTTC
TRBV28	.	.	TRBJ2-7	CASSLKVEQYF	TGTGCCAGCAGTTTGAAAGTGGAGCAGTACTTC
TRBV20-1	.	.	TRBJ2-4	CSARDSRGIAKNIQYF	TGCAGTGCTAGAGATTCCAGGGGAATAGCCAAAAACATTCAGTACTTC
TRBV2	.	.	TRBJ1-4	CASSASVADNEKLFF	TGTGCCAGCAGTGCTTCGGTGGCAGATAATGAAAAACTGTTTTTT
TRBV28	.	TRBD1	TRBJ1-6	CASGEGQGLRSPLHF	TGTGCCAGCGGGGAGGGACAGGGGTTAAGGTCACCCCTCCACTTT
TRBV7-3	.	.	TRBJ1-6	CASSLMGGNSPLHF	TGTGCCAGCAGCCTCATGGGGGGCAATTCACCCCTCCACTTT
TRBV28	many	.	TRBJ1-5	CASKFDPNQPQHF	TGTGCCAGCAAATTTGACCCAAATCAGCCCCAGCATTTT
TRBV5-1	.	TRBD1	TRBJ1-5	CASSRGQGVNQPQHF	TGCGCCAGCAGCCGCGGACAGGGTGTCAATCAGCCCCAGCATTTT
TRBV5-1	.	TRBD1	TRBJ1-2	CASSLSGTGGYTF	TGCGCCAGCAGCTTATCCGGGACAGGGGGCTACACCTTC
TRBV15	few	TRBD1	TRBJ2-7	CATSSYRGHYEQYF	TGTGCCACCAGCAGCTACAGGGGTCACTACGAGCAGTACTTC
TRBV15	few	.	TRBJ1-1	CATSSSRDTEAFF	TGTGCCACCAGCAGTAGTCGGGACACTGAAGCTTTCTTT
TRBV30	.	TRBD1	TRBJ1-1	CASLQGSTEAFF	TGTGCCTCCCTACAGGGGAGCACTGAAGCTTTCTTT
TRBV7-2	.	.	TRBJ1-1	CASSLSSRGGDTEAFF	TGTGCCAGCAGCTTAAGTTCGAGAGGGGGGGACACTGAAGCTTTCTTT
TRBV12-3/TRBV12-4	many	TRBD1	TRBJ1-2	CASSFTTSGQGLYYGYTF	TGTGCCAGCAGTTTTACTACTTCCGGACAGGGACTCTACTATGGCTACACCTTC
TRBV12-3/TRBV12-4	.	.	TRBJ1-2	CASSGLGGHGYTF	TGTGCCAGCAGTGGGCTTGGGGGACATGGCTACACCTTC
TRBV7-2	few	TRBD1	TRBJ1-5	CASSRGTAYSNQPQHF	TGTGCCAGCAGCCGAGGGACAGCTTATAGCAATCAGCCCCAGCATTTT
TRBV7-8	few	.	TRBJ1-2	CASSFIGDGYTF	TGTGCCAGCAGCTTTATAGGAGACGGCTACACCTTC
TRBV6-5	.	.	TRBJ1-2	CASSYSRGIYGYTF	TGTGCCAGCAGTTACTCTCGAGGGATCTATGGCTACACCTTC
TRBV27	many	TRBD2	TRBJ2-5	CASSPGTSGRARETQYF	TGTGCCAGCAGTCCCGGGACTAGCGGGAGGGCCCGGGAGACCCAGTACTTC
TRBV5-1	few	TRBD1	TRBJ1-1	CASRAGTGGWNTEAFF	TGCGCCAGCAGGGCCGGGACAGGGGGTTGGAACACTGAAGCTTTCTTT
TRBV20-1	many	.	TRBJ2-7	CSARDLSVNSYEQYF	TGCAGTGCTAGAGATCTCAGCGTCAACTCCTACGAGCAGTACTTC
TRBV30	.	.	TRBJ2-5	CAWSVPSRETQYF	TGTGCCTGGAGTGTACCGAGCAGGGAGACCCAGTACTTC
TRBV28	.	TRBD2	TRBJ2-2	CASSFPLRLAGARDTGELFF	TGTGCCAGCAGTTTCCCTTTAAGACTAGCGGGGGCAAGGGACACCGGGGAGCTGTTTTTT
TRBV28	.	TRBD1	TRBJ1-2	CAWSETGTANYGYTF	TGTGCCTGGAGTGAGACCGGGACAGCTAACTATGGCTACACCTTC
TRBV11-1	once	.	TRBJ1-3	CASSSPGPGNTIYF	TGTGCCAGCAGCTCCCCGGGTCCTGGAAACACCATATATTTT
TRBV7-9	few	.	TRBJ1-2	CASSSPNRDTGYTF	TGTGCCAGCAGCTCACCTAACAGGGATACTGGCTACACCTTC
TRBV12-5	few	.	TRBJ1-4	CASGSRGEDNEKLFF	TGTGCTAGTGGTTCCCGGGGAGAGGACAATGAAAAACTGTTTTTT
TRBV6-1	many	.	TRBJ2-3	CASSDRDSTDTQYF	TGCGCCAGCAGTGATCGGGACAGCACAGATACGCAGTATTTT
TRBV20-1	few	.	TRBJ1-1	CSARVNVNTEAFF	TGCAGTGCTAGGGTCAACGTGAACACTGAAGCTTTCTTT
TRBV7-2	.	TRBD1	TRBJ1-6	CASSFLGTDNSPLHF	TGTGCCAGCAGCTTCCTGGGGACAGATAATTCACCCCTCCACTTT
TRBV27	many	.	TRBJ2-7	CASSPPGQQYEQYF	TGTGCCAGCAGTCCCCCGGGACAACAGTACGAGCAGTACTTC
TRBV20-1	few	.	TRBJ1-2	CSAERQIYGGGYTF	TGCAGTGCCGAGAGACAGATCTATGGAGGGGGCTACACCTTC
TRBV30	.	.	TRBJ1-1	CAWTTGTEAFF	TGTGCCTGGACTACAGGCACTGAAGCTTTCTTT
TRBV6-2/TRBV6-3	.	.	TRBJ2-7	CATRSDPYEQYF	TGTGCCACCCGATCTGACCCCTACGAGCAGTACTTC
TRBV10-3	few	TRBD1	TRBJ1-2	CATSGTGEGGTF	TGTGCCACCTCCGGGACAGGGGAGGGAGGCACCTTC
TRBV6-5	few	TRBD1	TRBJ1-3	CASSYDRAGNTIYF	TGTGCCAGCAGTTATGACAGGGCTGGAAACACCATATATTTT
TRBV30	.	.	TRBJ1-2	CAWSVRVDTHGYTF	TGTGCCTGGAGTGTAAGGGTGGACACTCATGGCTACACCTTC
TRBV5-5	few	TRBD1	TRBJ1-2	CASSFRGDSGYTF	TGTGCCAGCAGCTTCAGGGGGGATAGTGGCTACACCTTC
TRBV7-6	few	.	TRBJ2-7	CASSPFGGDEQYF	TGTGCCAGCAGCCCGTTCGGAGGTGACGAGCAGTACTTC
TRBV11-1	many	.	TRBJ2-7	CASSRQGSGYEQYF	TGTGCCAGCAGCCGACAGGGTAGCGGGTACGAGCAGTACTTC
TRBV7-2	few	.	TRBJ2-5	CASSLRGGAGQLQETQYF	TGTGCCAGCAGCCTAAGGGGGGGGGCAGGGCAGCTCCAAGAGACCCAGTACTTC
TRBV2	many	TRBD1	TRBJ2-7	CASSGQGWEQYF	TGTGCCTCTTCGGGACAGGGGTGGGAGCAGTACTTC
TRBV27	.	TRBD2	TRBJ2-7	CASSLSWGGGAYEQYF	TGTGCCAGCAGTTTATCGTGGGGCGGGGGGGCCTACGAGCAGTACTTC
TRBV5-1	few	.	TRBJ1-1	CASSPFGRNTEAFF	TGCGCCAGCAGCCCGTTCGGTCGAAACACTGAAGCTTTCTTT
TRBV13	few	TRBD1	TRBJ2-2	CASSSGQGTGELFF	TGTGCCAGCAGCTCGGGACAGGGCACCGGGGAGCTGTTTTTT
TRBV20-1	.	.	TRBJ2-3	CSPASSSTDTQYF	TGCAGCCCTGCGAGTTCTAGCACAGATACGCAGTATTTT
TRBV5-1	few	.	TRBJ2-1	CASNGGYNEQFF	TGCGCCAGCAATGGGGGCTACAATGAGCAGTTCTTC
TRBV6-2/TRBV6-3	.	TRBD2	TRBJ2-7	CASSYSTSGESRPLSYEQYF	TGTGCCAGCAGTTACTCGACTAGCGGGGAATCTAGGCCATTGAGCTACGAGCAGTACTTC